Below, one TCR beta chain is given with its context. One end of the junction is discordant with germline, which a read error may explain. This library used roughly 400 ng RNA and molecular barcoded adaptors spanning alpha/delta and beta/gamma chains. TCRdb independently ran MiXCR on the reads; one entry per CDR3 protein. The data contain around 140,000 distinct CDR3 sequences, over 10% of them singletons. These data come from a study of read filtering for tumor transcriptome and immune sequencing. The CDR3 length is 15 residues. Germline V gene lookup returns CDR1 SQVTM and CDR2 ANQGSEA. The J gene is TRBJ2-7, the V gene TRBV29-1; D is possibly TRBD1 (7 bases). The TCR comes from a donor at least 40 years old with multiple myeloma. The sample was a population of CD138-negative cells sorted from bone marrow. The CDR3 sequence: CSVGGLRDSDNRVEF. The CDR3 DNA follows: TGCAGCGTTGGGGGATTGCGGGACAGTGACAATCGAGTAGAATTC.